This T cell receptor beta chain was recorded in a study of cytomegalovirus exposure and HLA in healthy donors. Study-wide results and caveats: In all likelihood, a cluster of highly shared sequence variants was a sequencing artifact.

A multiplex PCR was run with 60 Vbeta primers and 13 Jbeta primers. Assay used: immunoSEQ multiplex PCR; TCRdb lists only in-frame clones, some missing. The repertoire consists of 130,000 to 150,000 clones, with about 64% occurring once and the leading ten covering about 4.5%. CDR3 size: 15 residues. CDR1 and CDR2 from the germline V gene are MDHEN and SYDVKM. Unmatched junction bases numbered 6, after V lost 5 bases and J lost 5 bases. On this clone: The antigen is not known.

The TCR sequence derives from a man between 60 and 75 years old in good health and CMV-seronegative. The V call is TRBV28, the J call TRBJ1-4, with 9 nucleotides matching TRBD1. Sequencing was performed on PBMCs. In DNA, the CDR3 is TGTGCCAGCAGTAGGAGGGGACAGGGCAATGAAAAACTGTTTTTT. Its protein is CASSRRGQGNEKLFF.